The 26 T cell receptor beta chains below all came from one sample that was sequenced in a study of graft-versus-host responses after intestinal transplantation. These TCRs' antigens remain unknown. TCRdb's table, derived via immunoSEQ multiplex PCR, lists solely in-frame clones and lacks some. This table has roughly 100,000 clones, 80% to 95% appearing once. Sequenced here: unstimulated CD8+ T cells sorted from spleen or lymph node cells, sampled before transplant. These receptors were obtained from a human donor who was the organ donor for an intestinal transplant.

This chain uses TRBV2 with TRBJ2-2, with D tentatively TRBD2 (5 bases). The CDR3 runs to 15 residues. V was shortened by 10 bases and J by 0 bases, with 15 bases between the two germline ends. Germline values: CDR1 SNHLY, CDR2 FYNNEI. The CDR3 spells CAMISGVANTGELFF. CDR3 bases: TGTGCCATGATATCCGGGGTCGCGAACACCGGGGAGCTGTTTTTT.

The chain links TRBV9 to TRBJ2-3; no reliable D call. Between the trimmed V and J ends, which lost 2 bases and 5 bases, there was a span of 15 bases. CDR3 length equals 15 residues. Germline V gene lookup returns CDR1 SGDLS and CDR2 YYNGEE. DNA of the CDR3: TGTGCCAGCAGCGTTTCGAGCCTGTGGAGAGATACGCAGTATTTT. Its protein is CASSVSSLWRDTQYF.

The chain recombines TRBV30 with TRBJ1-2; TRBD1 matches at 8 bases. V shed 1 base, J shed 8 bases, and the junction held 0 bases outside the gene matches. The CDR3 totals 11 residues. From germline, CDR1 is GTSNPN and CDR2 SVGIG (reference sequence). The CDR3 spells CAWSAGGGYTF. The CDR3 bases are TGTGCCTGGAGTGCAGGGGGCGGCTACACCTTC.

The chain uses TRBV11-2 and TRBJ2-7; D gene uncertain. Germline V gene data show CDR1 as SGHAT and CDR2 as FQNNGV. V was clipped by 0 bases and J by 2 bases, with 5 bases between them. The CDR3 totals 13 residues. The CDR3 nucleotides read TGTGCCAGCAGCTTAGAATTTACCTACGAGCAGTACTTC. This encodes CASSLEFTYEQYF.

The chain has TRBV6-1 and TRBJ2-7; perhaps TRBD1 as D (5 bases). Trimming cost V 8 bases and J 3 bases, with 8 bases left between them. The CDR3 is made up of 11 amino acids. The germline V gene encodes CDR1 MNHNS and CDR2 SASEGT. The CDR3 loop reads CASRTNYEQYF. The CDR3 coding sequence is TGTGCCAGCCGGACAAACTACGAGCAGTACTTC.

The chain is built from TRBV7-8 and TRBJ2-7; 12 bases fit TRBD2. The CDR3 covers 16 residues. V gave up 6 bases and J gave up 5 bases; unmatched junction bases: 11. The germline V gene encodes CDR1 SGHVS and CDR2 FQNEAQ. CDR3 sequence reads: CASRRTRLAGVDEQYF. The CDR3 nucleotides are TGTGCCAGCAGAAGAACAAGACTAGCGGGAGTTGACGAGCAGTACTTC.

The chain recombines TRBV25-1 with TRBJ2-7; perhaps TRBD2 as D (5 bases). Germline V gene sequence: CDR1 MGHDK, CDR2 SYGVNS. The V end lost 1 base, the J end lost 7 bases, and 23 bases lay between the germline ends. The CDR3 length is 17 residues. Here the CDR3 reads CASSEWDWAGSDWEQYF. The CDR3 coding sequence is TGTGCCAGCAGTGAATGGGATTGGGCGGGCAGTGATTGGGAGCAGTACTTC.

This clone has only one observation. In DNA, the CDR3 is TGTGCCAGCAGGCCCCCCCTGGTGCCAGCCCCGCGGATTTATGGCTACACCTTC. Protein sequence: CASRPPLVPAPRIYGYTF. The chain links TRBV7-9 to TRBJ1-2; D gene ambiguous. The length of the CDR3 is 18 residues. V was cut by 6 bases and J by 5 bases, with 28 bases left in between. Germline values: CDR1 SEHNR, CDR2 FQNEAQ (reference sequence).

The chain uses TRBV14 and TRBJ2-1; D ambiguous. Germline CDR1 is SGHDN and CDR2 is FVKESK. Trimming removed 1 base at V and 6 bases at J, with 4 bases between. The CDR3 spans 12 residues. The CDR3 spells CASSQGGNEQFF. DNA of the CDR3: TGTGCCAGCAGCCAAGGAGGCAATGAGCAGTTCTTC.

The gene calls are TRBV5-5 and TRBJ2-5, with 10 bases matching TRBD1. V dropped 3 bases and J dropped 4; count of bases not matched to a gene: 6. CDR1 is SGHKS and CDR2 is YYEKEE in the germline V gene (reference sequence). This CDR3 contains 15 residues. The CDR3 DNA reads TGTGCCAGCAGCTCCGGGACAGGGGACTTAGAGACCCAGTACTTC. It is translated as CASSSGTGDLETQYF.

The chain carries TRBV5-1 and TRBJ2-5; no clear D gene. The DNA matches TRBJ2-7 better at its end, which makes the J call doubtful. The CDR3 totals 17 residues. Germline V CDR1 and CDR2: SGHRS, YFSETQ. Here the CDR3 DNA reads TGCGCCAGCAGCCGTCGCACCGTGCCGTCGAGCTCCTACGAGCAGTACTTC. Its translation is CASSRRTVPSSSYEQYF.

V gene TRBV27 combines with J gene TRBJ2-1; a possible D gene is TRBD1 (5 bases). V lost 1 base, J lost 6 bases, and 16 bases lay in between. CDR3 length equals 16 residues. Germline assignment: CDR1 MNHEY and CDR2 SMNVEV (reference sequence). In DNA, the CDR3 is TGTGCCAGCAGTTTATATGCAGGGATGTATGTCAATGAGCAGTTCTTC. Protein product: CASSLYAGMYVNEQFF.

The CDR3 DNA reads as TGTGCCAGCAGCCCAATCCGGGACAGGTTAGCAGATACGCAGTATTTT. Its translation is CASSPIRDRLADTQYF. The chain is built from TRBV5-8 and TRBJ2-3, with 8 bases that match TRBD1. This CDR3 has 16 amino acids. The germline CDR1 and CDR2 sequences are SGHTS and YDEGEE. V trimming: 4 bases; J trimming: 4 bases; junction bases outside the gene matches: 11.

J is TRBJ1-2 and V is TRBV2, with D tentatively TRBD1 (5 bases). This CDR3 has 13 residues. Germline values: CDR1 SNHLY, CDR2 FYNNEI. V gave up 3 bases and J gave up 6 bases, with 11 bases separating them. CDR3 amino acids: CASSEGGNHGYTF. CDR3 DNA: TGTGCCAGCAGTGAGGGGGGAAACCATGGCTACACCTTC.

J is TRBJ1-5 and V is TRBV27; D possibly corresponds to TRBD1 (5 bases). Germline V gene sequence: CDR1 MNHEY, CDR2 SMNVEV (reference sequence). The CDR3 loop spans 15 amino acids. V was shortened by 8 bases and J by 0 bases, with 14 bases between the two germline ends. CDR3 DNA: TGTGCCAGCGTGGGGTGGGGGGATAGCAATCAGCCCCAGCATTTT. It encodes CASVGWGDSNQPQHF.

The CDR3 protein is CASSVVLNTEAFF. For the CDR3, the DNA is TGTGCCAGCAGCGTAGTATTGAACACTGAAGCTTTCTTT. The chain is built from TRBV9 and TRBJ1-1; no reliable D call. The CDR3 contains 13 residues. Trimming shortened V by 0 bases and J by 0 bases, and 3 bases separated the two germline ends. Germline assignment: CDR1 SGDLS and CDR2 YYNGEE. The variable domain in full, with the rest retrieved from reference TRBV9 and TRBJ1-1, is DSGVTQTPKHLITATGQRVTLRCSPRSGDLSVYWYQQSLDQGLQFLIQYYNGEERAKGNILERFSAQQFPDLHSELNLSSLELGDSALYFCASSVVLNTEAFFGQGTRLTVV.

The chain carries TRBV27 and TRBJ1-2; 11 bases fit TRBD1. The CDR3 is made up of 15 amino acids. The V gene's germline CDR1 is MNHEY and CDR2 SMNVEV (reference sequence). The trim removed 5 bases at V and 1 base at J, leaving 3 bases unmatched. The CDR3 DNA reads TGTGCCAGCAGTCTGGGACAGGGGGGTAACTATGGCTACACCTTC. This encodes CASSLGQGGNYGYTF.

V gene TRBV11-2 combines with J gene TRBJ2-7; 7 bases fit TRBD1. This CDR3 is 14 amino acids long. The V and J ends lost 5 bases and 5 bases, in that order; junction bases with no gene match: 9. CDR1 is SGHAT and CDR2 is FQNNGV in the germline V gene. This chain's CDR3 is CASSLRQGPDEQYF. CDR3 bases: TGTGCCAGCAGCCTTCGACAGGGACCGGACGAGCAGTACTTC.

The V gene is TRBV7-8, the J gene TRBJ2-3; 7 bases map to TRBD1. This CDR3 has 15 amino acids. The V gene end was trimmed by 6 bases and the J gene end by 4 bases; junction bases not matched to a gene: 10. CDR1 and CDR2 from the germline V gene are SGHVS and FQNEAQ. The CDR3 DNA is TGTGCCAGCAGATCCCAGGGGGTAGGTCCAGATACGCAGTATTTT. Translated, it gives CASRSQGVGPDTQYF.

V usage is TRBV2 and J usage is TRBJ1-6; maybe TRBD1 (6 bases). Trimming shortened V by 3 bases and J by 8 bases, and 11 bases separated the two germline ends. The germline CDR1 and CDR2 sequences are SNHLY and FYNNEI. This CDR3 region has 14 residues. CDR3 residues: CASSDEGGYSPLHF. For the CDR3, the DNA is TGTGCCAGCAGTGACGAGGGGGGGTATTCACCCCTCCACTTT.

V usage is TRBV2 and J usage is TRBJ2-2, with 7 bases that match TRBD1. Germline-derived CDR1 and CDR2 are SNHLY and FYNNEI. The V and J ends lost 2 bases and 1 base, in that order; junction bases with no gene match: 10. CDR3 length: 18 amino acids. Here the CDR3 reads CASSEPGTAVLNTGELFF. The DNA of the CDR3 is TGTGCCAGCAGTGAACCCGGGACAGCTGTACTGAACACCGGGGAGCTGTTTTTT.

The CDR3 is CASSYLSESSYNEQFF. In DNA, the CDR3 is TGTGCCAGCAGTTACCTTAGCGAGAGCTCCTACAATGAGCAGTTCTTC. The chain joins TRBV6-5 to TRBJ2-1; D is perhaps TRBD2 (5 bases). The CDR3 runs to 16 residues. Germline values: CDR1 MNHEY, CDR2 SVGAGI. Trimming shortened V by 2 bases and J by 0 bases, and 11 bases separated the two germline ends.

CDR3 sequence reads: CASSISVNTEAFF. The CDR3 DNA is TGTGCCAGTAGTATTTCAGTGAACACTGAAGCTTTCTTT. The chain couples TRBV19 to TRBJ1-1; D unclear. CDR3 length: 13 residues. V was clipped by 3 bases and J by 0 bases, with 5 bases between them. Looked up from germline, CDR1 is LNHDA and CDR2 is SQIVND (reference sequence).

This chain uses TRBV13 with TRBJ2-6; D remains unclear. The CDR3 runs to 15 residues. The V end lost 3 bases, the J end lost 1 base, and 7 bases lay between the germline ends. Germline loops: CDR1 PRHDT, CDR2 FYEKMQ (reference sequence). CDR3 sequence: CASSFIRSGANVLTF. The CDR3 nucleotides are TGTGCCAGCAGCTTTATCAGGTCTGGGGCCAACGTCCTGACTTTC.

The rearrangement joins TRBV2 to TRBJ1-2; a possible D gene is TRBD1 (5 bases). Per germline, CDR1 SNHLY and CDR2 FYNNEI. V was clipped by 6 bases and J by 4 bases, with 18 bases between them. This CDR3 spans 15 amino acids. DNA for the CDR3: TGTGCCAGCAGAGGGATATCTGGGGCAGTCTATGGCTACACCTTC. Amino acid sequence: CASRGISGAVYGYTF.

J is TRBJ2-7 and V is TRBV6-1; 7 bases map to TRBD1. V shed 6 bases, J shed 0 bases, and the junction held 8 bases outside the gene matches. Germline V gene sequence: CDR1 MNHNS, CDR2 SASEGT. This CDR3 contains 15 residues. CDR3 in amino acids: CASSQRDSPSYEQYF. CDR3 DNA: TGTGCCAGCAGCCAACGGGACAGCCCCTCCTACGAGCAGTACTTC.